These T cell receptor beta chains were read from a single sample in a study of shared clonotypes between healthy human individuals. Method: immunoSEQ multiplex PCR; TCRdb's copy keeps in-frame clones and lacks some. This table holds approximately 480,000 clones, 60% to 80% found once. Sequences were obtained from PBMCs. All receptors come from a woman in her thirties or forties in good health. Some clones in this sample may be carry-over from other donors' samples. The CDR3 runs from the conserved cysteine through the conserved F or W. A D gene is named only where the DNA matches it firmly. Clone size is stated in some rows and not others, as once, few, many or a class when expanded.

TGTGCCAGTAGTTCCCGGGTAGGGTCAGATACGCAGTATTTT,CASSSRVGSDTQYF,TRBJ2-3,.,.,TRBV19
TGTGCCTGGAGTGAGCATCGGGCATCAGGGAATTCACCCCTCCACTTT,CAWSEHRASGNSPLHF,TRBJ1-6,.,.,TRBV30
TGTGCCAGCAGGGTTACAGGGGGGACTGAAGCTTTCTTT,CASRVTGGTEAFF,TRBJ1-1,few,TRBD1,TRBV2
TGTGCCAGCAGCCTTCGGGACAGGGACACCGGGGAGCTGTTTTTT,CASSLRDRDTGELFF,TRBJ2-2,.,TRBD1,TRBV7-3
TGTGCCTGGAGAGCGCTAGCGGCCACAGATACGCAGTATTTT,CAWRALAATDTQYF,TRBJ2-3,.,TRBD2,TRBV30
TGTGCCAGTAGTATCGTGGGACAGCCGAATCAGCCCCAGCATTTT,CASSIVGQPNQPQHF,TRBJ1-5,.,TRBD1,TRBV19
TGTGCCAGCAGTTACTCGAGATCCAGGGTGGGACCTGAAGCTTTCTTT,CASSYSRSRVGPEAFF,TRBJ1-1,.,.,TRBV6-5
TGTGCCATCCAATCAGGGCCCTTTAATCAGCCCCAGCATTTT,CAIQSGPFNQPQHF,TRBJ1-5,.,.,TRBV28
TGTGCCTGGAGTGAAGGGACAGGTATCTCCTACGAGCAGTACTTC,CAWSEGTGISYEQYF,TRBJ2-7,.,TRBD1,TRBV30
TGTGCCAGCAGCTTTATAGACAGGGTAGACATTCAGTACTTC,CASSFIDRVDIQYF,TRBJ2-4,.,TRBD1,TRBV11-2
TGTGCCAGCAGCTGGACTAGCGGGAGGGCCGTAGAGACCCAGTACTTC,CASSWTSGRAVETQYF,TRBJ2-5,few,TRBD2,TRBV5-4
TGTGCCACCAGCAGAGAGGGGGCGAGTGATGAGCAGTTCTTC,CATSREGASDEQFF,TRBJ2-1,many,.,TRBV15
TGTGCCAGCAGTTTGGGGAGGCTGTACAATGAGCAGTTCTTC,CASSLGRLYNEQFF,TRBJ2-1,.,.,TRBV27
TGTGCCAGCAGCTTAAATTCCTACAATGAGCAGTTCTTC,CASSLNSYNEQFF,TRBJ2-1,.,.,TRBV7-6
TGTGCCAGCAGCTTAGATATCGGACCCACAGATACGCAGTATTTT,CASSLDIGPTDTQYF,TRBJ2-3,.,.,TRBV11-2
TGTGCCAGCAACAGGGGGGACCGATCGACCCAGTACTTC,CASNRGDRSTQYF,TRBJ2-5,.,TRBD1,TRBV13